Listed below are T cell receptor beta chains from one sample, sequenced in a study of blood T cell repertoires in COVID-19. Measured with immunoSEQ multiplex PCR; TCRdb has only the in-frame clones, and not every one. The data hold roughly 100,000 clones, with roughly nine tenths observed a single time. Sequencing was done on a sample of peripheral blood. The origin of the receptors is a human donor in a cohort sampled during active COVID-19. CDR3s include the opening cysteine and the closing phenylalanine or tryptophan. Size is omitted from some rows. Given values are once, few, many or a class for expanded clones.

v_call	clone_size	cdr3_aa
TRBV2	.	CASSEWWGGNNEQFF
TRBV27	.	CASSGRGLAGAYNEQFF
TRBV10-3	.	CASKGTSGRSYEQYF
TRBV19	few	CASIAPGQYSNQPQHF
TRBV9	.	CASSPGLADDNEQFF
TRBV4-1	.	CASSQAAVWGVYNEKLFF
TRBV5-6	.	CASSLAKSPRLRETQYF
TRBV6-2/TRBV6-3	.	CASSYNGPGRRNEQFF
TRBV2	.	CASSDTGENNEQFF
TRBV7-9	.	CASSLSWHRQGGGETQYF
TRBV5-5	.	CASTLDGGYGYTF
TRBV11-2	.	CASSARPAYNEQFF
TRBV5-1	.	CASSFPGLAGGLSDTQYF
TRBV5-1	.	CASSFMDGGSPPFF
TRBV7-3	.	CASSLNRGPSTDTQYF
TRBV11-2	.	CASETGDFEQYF
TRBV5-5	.	CASSSSNSDTTDTQYF
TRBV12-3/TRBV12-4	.	CASSLGQKETQYF
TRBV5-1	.	CASRAGAGENEQFF
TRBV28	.	CASKRGLAGTGELFF
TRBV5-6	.	CASSLRKREWETQYF
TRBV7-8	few	CASSSGQDPYEQYF
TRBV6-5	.	CASKGRHGITYEQYF
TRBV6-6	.	CASSLLERGNQPQHF
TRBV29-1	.	CSVEDRKTVYGYTF
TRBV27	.	CASSFLSAGAPYEQYF
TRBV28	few	CASRPTSENTGELFF
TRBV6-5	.	CASSSVGGTNYGYTF